The next 11 T cell receptor beta chains were all read from a single sample in a study of post-analysis software for immune sequencing data. Antigen specificity for these receptors is unknown. Study findings and constraints: In patients, roughly 5 TRBV segments were more frequent than in controls, with TRBV5-6, TRBV5-1 and TRBV20-1 among them.

Unique molecular identifiers featured in each of the TCR beta cDNA libraries. TCRdb re-called the PCR reads through MiXCR, storing one row per CDR3 protein. The sample carries some 800,000 distinct CDR3 sequences, about 43% recorded once. Sequencing was done on a sample of blood. These receptors all stem from a girl aged 5-17 years with multiple sclerosis.

This chain links TRBV6-5 with TRBJ2-3; 7 bases are shared with TRBD2. Germline V gene data show CDR1 as MNHEY and CDR2 as SVGAGI. The CDR3 totals 17 residues. V gave up 0 bases and J gave up 2 bases; unmatched junction bases: 8. This chain's CDR3 is CASSYSQSSGITDTQYF. Written as DNA, the CDR3 is TGTGCCAGCAGTTACTCACAGTCTAGCGGAATCACAGATACGCAGTATTTT.

Comments on this clonotype: Compared with germline, one end of the junction differs, possibly owing to a read error. V gene TRBV4-3 combines with J gene TRBJ2-1; D is perhaps TRBD2 (6 bases). CDR3 length: 14 amino acids. CDR1 is LGHNA, CDR2 YSLEER, per germline. The CDR3 protein is CASSPSGRGNEQIF. The CDR3 DNA is TGCGCCAGCAGCCCAAGTGGGCGGGGCAATGAGCAGATCTTC.

This chain uses TRBV12-3 or TRBV12-4 with TRBJ1-5, with a weak D call TRBD1 (5 bases). V was pared by 3 bases and J by 0 bases, with 12 bases between. This CDR3 has 16 amino acids. CDR3 in amino acids: CASSFRMTDSNQPQHF. CDR3 DNA sequence: TGTGCCAGCAGTTTCCGGATGACAGATAGCAATCAGCCCCAGCATTTT.

As for this clonotype: One end of the junction fails to match germline, which may point to a read error. The V gene is TRBV11-2, the J gene TRBJ2-1, with 8 bases fitting TRBD2. Looked up from germline, CDR1 is SGHAT and CDR2 is FQNNGV. This CDR3 has 19 amino acids. The CDR3 loop reads CASSLSSGRLPGAYNEQFF. The CDR3 coding sequence is TGTGCGAGCAGCTTATCGAGCGGGAGACTCCCGGGAGCCTACAATGAGCAGTTCTTC.

The V call is TRBV29-1, the J call TRBJ2-1; tentative D call: TRBD2 (6 bases). CDR3 size: 14 residues. Looked up from germline, CDR1 is SQVTM and CDR2 is ANQGSEA. Trimming removed 5 bases from V and 8 bases from J, with 19 bases in between. CDR3 in DNA: TGCAGCGTTAAACTAGCATCCGATGGCCATGAGCAGTTCTTC. This translates into CSVKLASDGHEQFF.

The rearrangement joins TRBV20-1 to TRBJ2-7; D might be TRBD2 (5 bases). This CDR3 has 12 amino acids. Trimming pared 2 bases from V and 2 bases from J, leaving 7 bases between. Germline CDR1 and CDR2: DFQATT and SNEGSKA (reference sequence). The CDR3 DNA is TGCAGTGCTAGACTCGGGGCCTACGAGCAGTACTTC. This codes for CSARLGAYEQYF.

This clonotype was observed a handful of times. The gene calls are TRBV7-6 and TRBJ2-7; D is perhaps TRBD1 (5 bases). Germline V gives CDR1 SGHVS, CDR2 FNYEAQ. Trimming removed 2 bases from V and 6 bases from J, with 11 bases in between. This CDR3 contains 13 residues. Here the CDR3 reads CASSLIWGSEQYF. DNA for the CDR3: TGTGCCAGCAGCTTAATCTGGGGCAGCGAGCAGTACTTC.

The chain recombines TRBV29-1 with TRBJ2-1; TRBD1 or TRBD2 may be the D gene (5 bases each). The germline CDR1 and CDR2 sequences are SQVTM and ANQGSEA. Trimming removed 3 bases at V and 6 bases at J, with 15 bases between. CDR3 length equals 14 residues. Here the CDR3 DNA reads TGCAGCGTTGACGGCAGGGAGTTTAGCAATGAGCAGTTCTTC. It specifies CSVDGREFSNEQFF.

This clonotype was seen ten or more times. CDR3 residues: CASSLGPYNEQFF. CDR3 DNA sequence: TGTGCCAGCAGTTTAGGGCCCTACAATGAGCAGTTCTTC. The chain recombines TRBV12-3 or TRBV12-4 with TRBJ2-1; D is unclear. Trimming left V 1 base short and J 2 bases short, with 3 bases between. CDR3 length: 13 amino acids.

This clonotype has only a few counts. V and J are TRBV20-1 and TRBJ2-5, with 9 positions matching TRBD1. The J call may be wrong; the DNA end is better matched by TRBJ2-7. Germline V gives CDR1 DFQATT, CDR2 SNEGSKA (reference sequence). The CDR3 runs 15 residues. CDR3 in amino acids: CSARPRDRVGLEQYF. The CDR3 DNA reads as TGCAGTGCTAGACCCCGGGACAGGGTGGGTCTCGAGCAGTACTTC.

Turning to this clonotype: Germline is not matched at one junction end, which may reflect a read error. The rearrangement joins TRBV6-5 to TRBJ2-7; D gene uncertain. The germline gives CDR1 MNHEY, CDR2 SVGAGI. There are 13 residues in the CDR3. CDR3 protein: CAGSFDHSYEQYF. Here the CDR3 DNA reads TGTGCCGGCAGTTTCGACCACTCCTACGAGCAGTACTTC.